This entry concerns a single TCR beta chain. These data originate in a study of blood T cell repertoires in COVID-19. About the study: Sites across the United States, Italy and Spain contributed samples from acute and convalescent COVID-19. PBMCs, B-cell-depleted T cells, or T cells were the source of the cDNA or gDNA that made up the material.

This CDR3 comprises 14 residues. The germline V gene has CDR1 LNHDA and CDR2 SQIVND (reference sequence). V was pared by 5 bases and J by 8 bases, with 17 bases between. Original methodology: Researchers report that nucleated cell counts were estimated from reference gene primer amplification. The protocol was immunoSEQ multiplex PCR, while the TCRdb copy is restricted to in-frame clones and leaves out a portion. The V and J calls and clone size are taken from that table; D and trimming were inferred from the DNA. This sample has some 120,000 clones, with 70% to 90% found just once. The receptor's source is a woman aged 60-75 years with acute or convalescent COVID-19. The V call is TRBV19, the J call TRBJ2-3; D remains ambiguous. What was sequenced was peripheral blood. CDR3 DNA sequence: TGTGCCAGTAGTTCACGTGACCTACCAGGTACGCAGTATTTT. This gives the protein CASSSRDLPGTQYF.